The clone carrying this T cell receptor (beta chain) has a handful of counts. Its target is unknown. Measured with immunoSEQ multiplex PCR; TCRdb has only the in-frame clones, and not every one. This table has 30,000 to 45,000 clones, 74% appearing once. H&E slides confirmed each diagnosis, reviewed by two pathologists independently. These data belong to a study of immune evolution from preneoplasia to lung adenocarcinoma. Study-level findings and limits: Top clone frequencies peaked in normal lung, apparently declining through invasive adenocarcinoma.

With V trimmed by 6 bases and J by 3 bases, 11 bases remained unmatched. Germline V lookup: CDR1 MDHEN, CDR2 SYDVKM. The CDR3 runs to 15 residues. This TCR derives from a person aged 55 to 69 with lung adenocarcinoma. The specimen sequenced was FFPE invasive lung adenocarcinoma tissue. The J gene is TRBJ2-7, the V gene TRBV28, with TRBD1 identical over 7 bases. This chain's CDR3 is CASRASGTADYEQYF. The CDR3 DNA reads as TGTGCCAGCAGGGCCTCCGGGACAGCGGACTACGAGCAGTACTTC.